Presented here are 3 T cell receptor beta chains from one specimen sequenced in a study of T cell repertoires and HLA-DP antigens. Using immunoSEQ multiplex PCR, the repertoire was profiled, and TCRdb retains in-frame clones only, with some absent. The data contain about 110,000 clones, about 92% of them seen just once; the ten biggest clones take up less than 0.35%. These receptors lack a known antigen. Sequenced material: CD4+ T cells from PBMCs. The source of these receptors is a woman in her late teens or twenties in good health and CMV-seronegative.

This clone is a singleton in its sample. The V and J genes are TRBV11-2 and TRBJ1-1, with D possibly TRBD1 on 5 matching bases. The CDR3 runs 15 residues. Germline lookup yields CDR1 SGHAT and CDR2 FQNNGV. V gave up 3 bases and J gave up 2 bases, with 13 bases separating them. Here the CDR3 DNA reads TGTGCCAGCAGCTTCGGAGATGACAGAAACACTGAAGCTTTCTTT. Protein product: CASSFGDDRNTEAFF.

The chain carries TRBV5-1 and TRBJ2-3; 7 bases are shared with TRBD2. This CDR3 has 16 residues. The germline V gene encodes CDR1 SGHRS and CDR2 YFSETQ. V lost 4 bases, J lost 2 bases, and 10 bases stayed unmatched. CDR3: CASSNSPGLFTDTQYF. The CDR3 nucleotides read TGCGCCAGCAGCAACTCTCCGGGACTATTCACAGATACGCAGTATTTT.

The V gene is TRBV7-6, the J gene TRBJ2-3, with 9 bases identical to TRBD2. After removal of 0 bases from V and 0 bases from J, the junction contained 7 bases not matched to a gene. The CDR3 is 18 residues long. The germline V gene has CDR1 SGHVS and CDR2 FNYEAQ. DNA for the CDR3: TGTGCCAGCAGCTTAGCGCTGCTAGCGGGAACTAGCACAGATACGCAGTATTTT. Its protein is CASSLALLAGTSTDTQYF.